This section outlines one T cell receptor (beta chain) sequence together with its context. This sample was included in a study of cytomegalovirus exposure and HLA in healthy donors. Primers: 60 Vbeta forward and 13 Jbeta reverse. The method was immunoSEQ multiplex PCR; TCRdb's version includes in-frame clones alone and lacks a portion of them. In the table there are 55,000 to 80,000 clones, roughly 80% of which are singletons. Donors were nominally healthy when sampled, though unrecorded immune exposures were likely. The sequenced material came from PBMCs. The receptor was derived from a woman in her thirties in good health and CMV-seronegative.

The CDR3 nucleotides read TGTTCCGGGGGGGACAGGGGAAACGAGCAGTTCTTC. Translation: CSGGDRGNEQFF. The V and J genes are TRBV7-9 and TRBJ2-1; 10 bases are a match to TRBD1. The germline V gene has CDR1 SEHNR and CDR2 FQNEAQ (reference sequence). This CDR3 is built from 12 residues. The full variable domain, with the rest looked up from reference TRBV7-9 and TRBJ2-1, is DTGVSQNPRHKITKRGQNVTFRCDPISEHNRLYWYRQTLGQGPEFLTYFQNEAQLEKSRLLSDRFSAERPKGSFSTLEIQRTEQGDSAMYLCSGGDRGNEQFFGPGTRLTVL.